These T cell receptor beta chains were read from a single sample in a study of a mutant IDH1 vaccine in newly diagnosed glioma. Produced via immunoSEQ multiplex PCR; TCRdb's table is partial and in-frame only. The sample yields roughly 38,000 clones, about 78% seen once. No antigen is known for these receptors. Sequencing used PBMCs, obtained from a glioma patient whose treatment included an IDH1 peptide vaccine. The receptors originated from a woman aged 40 to 55 with glioma. Some clones in this sample may be carry-over from other donors' samples. CDR3s include the opening cysteine and the closing phenylalanine or tryptophan. D genes are given only for firm matches. Clone size, where shown, is once, few, many, or a class for clones that have expanded.

>TRBJ1-3|-|-|TRBV6-5
CASKDISGNTIYF
TGTGCCAGCAAGGACATCTCTGGAAACACCATATATTTT
>TRBJ2-7|-|-|TRBV7-9
CASSLGSGNPYEQYF
TGTGCCAGCAGCTTGGGATCCGGGAACCCCTACGAGCAGTACTTC
>TRBJ2-7|-|-|TRBV6-5
CASSYGGWSGEQYF
TGTGCCAGCAGTTACGGGGGGTGGTCTGGCGAGCAGTACTTC
>TRBJ1-2|TRBD1|-|TRBV29-1
CSAGQADYGYTF
TGCAGCGCCGGACAGGCGGACTATGGCTACACCTTC
>TRBJ2-1|-|-|TRBV13
CASSFGRGGAYNEQFF
TGTGCCAGCAGCTTTGGGCGGGGAGGCGCCTACAATGAGCAGTTCTTC
>TRBJ1-2|-|-|TRBV4-3
CASSQDGGSNTF
TGCGCCAGCAGCCAAGACGGTGGGAGCAACACCTTC
>TRBJ1-2|-|-|TRBV27
CASSPRTGYGYTF
TGTGCCAGCAGCCCGAGGACGGGCTATGGCTACACCTTC
>TRBJ2-5|TRBD2|-|TRBV7-2
CASRREGEGETQYF
TGTGCCAGCCGAAGGGAGGGCGAGGGGGAGACCCAGTACTTC
>TRBJ2-7|-|medium-sized|TRBV27
CASSLVAPGEQYF
TGTGCCAGCAGTTTAGTCGCCCCGGGAGAGCAGTACTTC
>TRBJ1-5|-|-|TRBV5-5
CASSRGTAGPSSNQPQHF
TGTGCCAGCAGCAGGGGGACCGCCGGCCCCAGTAGCAATCAGCCCCAGCATTTT
>TRBJ2-7|TRBD1|-|TRBV7-3
CASSPGTGEQYF
TGTGCCAGCAGCCCAGGGACAGGCGAGCAGTACTTC
>TRBJ2-4|-|-|TRBV7-8
CASSRIHGQGDIQYF
TGTGCCAGCTCTCGGATTCACGGCCAGGGCGACATTCAGTACTTC
>TRBJ2-1|-|-|TRBV29-1
CSVGGEQFF
TGCAGCGTTGGGGGTGAGCAGTTCTTC
>TRBJ2-7|TRBD2|-|TRBV7-2
CASSSLLSGSNEQYF
TGTGCCAGCAGCTCCCTGCTCAGCGGGAGTAACGAGCAGTACTTC
>TRBJ1-3|-|-|TRBV5-1
CASSPPGRDSGNTIYF
TGCGCCAGCAGCCCCCCGGGAAGGGACTCTGGAAACACCATATATTTT
>TRBJ1-2|TRBD1|-|TRBV27
CASSLSGTGASGYTF
TGTGCCAGCAGTTTATCCGGAACAGGGGCGAGCGGCTACACCTTC
>TRBJ1-2|TRBD1|-|TRBV28
CASSRTGLYGYTF
TGTGCCAGCAGTCGGACAGGACTCTATGGCTACACCTTC
>TRBJ2-2|-|medium-sized|TRBV14
CASSQNRVGELFF
TGTGCCAGCAGCCAAAACAGGGTCGGGGAGCTGTTTTTT
>TRBJ1-1|TRBD1|-|TRBV2
CASAGGPRTEAFF
TGTGCCAGCGCAGGGGGCCCGAGAACTGAAGCTTTCTTT
>TRBJ2-2|TRBD2|-|TRBV4-2
CASRSGDSNTGELFF
TGTGCCAGCAGAAGCGGGGATTCGAACACCGGGGAGCTGTTTTTT
>TRBJ2-1|-|-|TRBV19
CASSIWETSGDEQFF
TGTGCCAGTAGTATTTGGGAGACCAGTGGGGATGAGCAGTTCTTC
>TRBJ1-2|-|-|TRBV9
CASSERPGQSYGYTF
TGTGCCAGCAGCGAGAGGCCCGGGCAGTCCTATGGCTACACCTTC
>TRBJ2-7|-|-|TRBV28
CASSLFGGIAYEQYF
TGTGCCAGCAGTTTATTTGGGGGGATAGCCTACGAGCAGTACTTC
>TRBJ1-4|-|-|TRBV27
CASSLGPRDMNEKLFF
TGTGCCAGCAGTTTGGGGCCCCGGGACATGAATGAAAAACTGTTTTTT
>TRBJ2-1|-|-|TRBV5-1
CASSFSNEQFF
TGCGCCAGCAGCTTCTCTAATGAGCAGTTCTTC
>TRBJ2-3|TRBD2|-|TRBV7-2
CASSSGTSGRRHTQYF
TGTGCCAGCAGCTCCGGGACTAGCGGGAGGCGGCATACGCAGTATTTT
>TRBJ2-5|-|-|TRBV30
CAWSARVQETQYF
TGTGCCTGGAGTGCTCGGGTACAAGAGACCCAGTACTTC
>TRBJ1-1|-|few|TRBV6-5
CASSRDRRDTEAFF
TGTGCCAGCAGCAGAGATAGACGGGACACTGAAGCTTTCTTT
>TRBJ2-3|TRBD2|-|TRBV19
CASSTTGTSGAGGTQYF
TGTGCCAGTAGTACAACCGGGACTAGCGGGGCCGGGGGTACGCAGTATTTT
>TRBJ2-7|-|-|TRBV20-1
CSALRTEQYF
TGCAGTGCTCTCCGTACGGAGCAGTACTTC
>TRBJ2-7|-|few|TRBV7-9
CASSPSGFSYEQYF
TGTGCCAGCAGCCCCTCCGGGTTCTCCTACGAGCAGTACTTC
>TRBJ2-2|TRBD1|-|TRBV27
CASGQGRAGELFF
TGTGCCAGCGGACAGGGGAGAGCCGGGGAGCTGTTTTTT
>TRBJ1-1|-|-|TRBV27
CASNPAPGVEAFF
TGTGCCAGCAACCCCGCCCCAGGGGTTGAAGCTTTCTTT
>TRBJ1-3|-|-|TRBV9
CASSVAMRGVSGNTIYF
TGTGCCAGCAGCGTAGCCATGAGGGGGGTATCTGGAAACACCATATATTTT
>TRBJ2-1|-|-|TRBV5-4
CASSSDGYNEQFF
TGTGCCAGCAGCTCTGATGGGTACAATGAGCAGTTCTTC
>TRBJ2-7|-|-|TRBV4-1
CASSPTPLSGEQYF
TGCGCCAGCAGCCCCACTCCCCTTTCTGGCGAGCAGTACTTC
>TRBJ1-2|-|-|TRBV7-2
CASSRDTFYGYTF
TGTGCCAGCAGCAGGGACACATTCTATGGCTACACCTTC
>TRBJ1-2|-|-|TRBV29-1
CSAKGGPPDYGYTF
TGCAGCGCCAAGGGGGGGCCACCGGACTATGGCTACACCTTC
>TRBJ1-5|-|-|TRBV4-1
CASSHPRGDKRNQPQHF
TGCGCCAGCAGCCATCCCCGCGGGGACAAACGCAATCAGCCCCAGCATTTT
>TRBJ1-2|TRBD1|-|TRBV2
CASSEDGQGWGDGYTF
TGTGCCAGCAGTGAAGACGGACAGGGTTGGGGGGATGGCTACACCTTC
>TRBJ2-7|-|few|TRBV14
CASSGHLYEQYF
TGTGCCAGCAGCGGACACCTCTACGAGCAGTACTTC
>TRBJ2-1|-|-|TRBV9
CASSGLSGAPYNEQFF
TGTGCCAGCAGTGGACTTTCGGGAGCCCCCTACAATGAGCAGTTCTTC
>TRBJ1-1|-|-|TRBV29-1
CSVWDPRGTEAFF
TGCAGCGTCTGGGACCCCCGAGGCACTGAAGCTTTCTTT
>TRBJ2-4|-|-|TRBV7-2
CASNNKNIQYF
TGTGCCAGCAACAACAAAAACATTCAGTACTTC
>TRBJ1-4|-|-|TRBV7-9
CASSSQGGGSLWEKLFF
TGTGCCAGCAGCTCCCAAGGGGGGGGCTCCCTGTGGGAAAAACTGTTTTTT
>TRBJ2-7|-|-|TRBV20-1
CSASLAYEQYF
TGCAGTGCTAGCTTGGCTTACGAGCAGTACTTC
>TRBJ2-7|TRBD1|-|TRBV4-3
CASSRRQGEAQYF
TGCGCCAGCAGCCGCAGACAGGGGGAGGCGCAGTACTTC
>TRBJ2-7|-|-|TRBV7-2
CASSFRGVTGPSYEQYF
TGTGCCAGCAGCTTTAGGGGGGTAACCGGGCCGTCGTACGAGCAGTACTTC
>TRBJ2-6|TRBD1|few|TRBV7-9
CASTAGQGLSGANVLTF
TGTGCCAGCACCGCGGGACAGGGACTTTCCGGGGCCAACGTCCTGACTTTC
>TRBJ1-5|-|-|TRBV27
CASSLNPLSNQPQHF
TGTGCCAGCAGTTTAAACCCACTTAGCAATCAGCCCCAGCATTTT
>TRBJ2-5|TRBD2|once|TRBV4-1
CASSPRVTAGEETQYF
TGCGCCAGCAGCCCCCGGGTAACCGCGGGAGAAGAGACCCAGTACTTC
>TRBJ2-7|-|once|TRBV29-1
CSVDGLYEQYF
TGCAGCGTTGACGGGTTATACGAGCAGTACTTC
>TRBJ1-6|-|-|TRBV15
CATSRVGDSPLHF
TGTGCCACCAGCAGAGTGGGGGACTCACCCCTCCACTTT
>TRBJ2-5|-|-|TRBV10-3
CAISEVGQGQETQYF
TGTGCCATCAGTGAGGTTGGGCAGGGCCAAGAGACCCAGTACTTC
>TRBJ2-7|-|-|TRBV29-1
CSATGAGRDEQYF
TGCAGCGCCACGGGGGCGGGTAGGGACGAGCAGTACTTC
>TRBJ2-6|-|-|TRBV19
CASSIGYRSGANVLTF
TGTGCCAGTAGTATAGGTTACAGGTCTGGGGCCAACGTCCTGACTTTC
>TRBJ1-2|-|-|TRBV9
CASSVGSLGNGYTF
TGTGCCAGCAGCGTAGGCAGTCTGGGAAATGGCTACACCTTC
>TRBJ2-3|TRBD2|once|TRBV7-9
CASSPLAGARDTQYF
TGTGCCAGCAGCCCCCTAGCGGGGGCTAGAGATACGCAGTATTTT
>TRBJ1-5|TRBD1|-|TRBV5-4
CASSGGNRDRDNQPQHF
TGTGCCAGCAGCGGGGGGAACCGGGACAGGGACAATCAGCCCCAGCATTTT
>TRBJ2-7|-|-|TRBV9
CASSVDPGNSYEQYF
TGTGCCAGCAGCGTAGATCCAGGGAACTCCTACGAGCAGTACTTC